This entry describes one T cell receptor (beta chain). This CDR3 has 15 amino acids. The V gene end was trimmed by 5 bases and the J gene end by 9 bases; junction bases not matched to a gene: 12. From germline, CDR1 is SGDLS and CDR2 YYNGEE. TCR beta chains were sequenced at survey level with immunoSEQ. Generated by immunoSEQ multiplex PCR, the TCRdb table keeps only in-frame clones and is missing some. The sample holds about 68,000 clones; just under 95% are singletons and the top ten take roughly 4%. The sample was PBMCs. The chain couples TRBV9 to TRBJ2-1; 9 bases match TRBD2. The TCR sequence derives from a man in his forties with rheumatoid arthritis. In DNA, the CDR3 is TGTGCCAGCAGAGGGTCCGGGACTAGCAATGGTGAGCAGTTCTTC. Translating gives CASRGSGTSNGEQFF.